Below are 2 T cell receptor beta chains sequenced from a single sample in a study of graft-versus-host responses after intestinal transplantation. Their antigens remain unidentified. Sequencing used immunoSEQ multiplex PCR; TCRdb keeps in-frame clones, though not all of them. The table lists 85,000 to 90,000 clones, around 93% of them singletons, with approximately 0.32% in the top ten. The material sequenced was unstimulated CD4+ T cells sorted from spleen or lymph node cells, taken before transplant. These receptors all come from a human donor who was the organ donor for an intestinal transplant.

This chain connects TRBV19 to TRBJ2-3; 7 nucleotides align to TRBD1. The V gene's germline CDR1 is LNHDA and CDR2 SQIVND (reference sequence). This CDR3 region has 11 residues. The junction had 11 bases not matched to a gene; V was cut back by 10 bases and J by 13 bases. CDR3 DNA: TGTGCCACCACCCGGGACAGAGATAAGTATTTT. Translating it yields CATTRDRDKYF.

The J gene is TRBJ2-5, the V gene TRBV6-1; D is possibly TRBD2 (5 bases). V lost 7 bases to trimming and J lost 3 bases, with 15 bases between them. CDR3 length: 14 amino acids. Germline V lookup: CDR1 MNHNS, CDR2 SASEGT. Written as DNA, the CDR3 is TGTGCCAGCAACCCCGGGATGCGAAAAGAGACCCAGTACTTC. This codes for CASNPGMRKETQYF.